A single sample gave rise to the 27 T cell receptor beta chains below, sequenced in a study of shared clonotypes between healthy human individuals. The table came from immunoSEQ multiplex PCR; TCRdb's copy has only in-frame clones and leaves some out. The sample carries about 2.4 million clones, under 95% recorded once. Sequencing used naive CD4+ T cells from PBMCs. This sample's subset: CD45RA+ positively selected. These receptors came from a man aged 18 to 35 in good health. Some clones in this sample may be carry-over from other donors' samples.

This chain joins TRBV7-2 and TRBJ2-3; 11 bases map to TRBD2. Germline CDR1 and CDR2: SGHTA and FQGNSA. V was pared by 5 bases and J by 0 bases, with 10 bases of the junction left unmatched. There are 18 residues in the CDR3. This CDR3 reads CASSLRGASGRSTDTQYF. The CDR3 bases are TGTGCCAGCAGCCTCCGTGGAGCTAGCGGGAGGAGCACAGATACGCAGTATTTT.

The chain uses TRBV4-2 and TRBJ2-2; 8 bases match TRBD1. V shed 5 bases and J 1 base; nucleotides not matched to a gene: 6. This CDR3 contains 16 residues. Germline-derived CDR1 and CDR2 are LGHNA and YNFKEQ. In nucleotides, the CDR3 is TGTGCCAGCAGCTCCGGGACAGGATTGAACACCGGGGAGCTGTTTTTT. This translates into CASSSGTGLNTGELFF.

V and J are TRBV5-6 and TRBJ1-2; 10 nucleotides match TRBD1. Per the germline V gene, CDR1 is SGHDT and CDR2 is YYEEEE. CDR3 length: 13 amino acids. The trim removed 3 bases at V and 8 bases at J, leaving 4 bases unmatched. CDR3 coding DNA: TGTGCCAGCAGCTACGACAGGGGGCACGGCTACACCTTC. It codes for CASSYDRGHGYTF.

J is TRBJ2-1 and V is TRBV7-8, with 8 bases matching TRBD1. The CDR3 runs to 16 residues. Germline V gene lookup returns CDR1 SGHVS and CDR2 FQNEAQ. The V gene end was trimmed by 10 bases and the J gene end by 9 bases; junction bases not matched to a gene: 20. DNA of the CDR3: TGTGCCACCAACTGGGCCCGCGGACAGGGCCCGGGTGAGCAGTTCTTC. Translation: CATNWARGQGPGEQFF.

The CDR3 region is CASSLTGYEQYF. As DNA, the CDR3 is TGTGCCAGCAGTCTAACCGGTTACGAGCAGTACTTC. The chain recombines TRBV25-1 with TRBJ2-5; D unclear. The J call may be in error: the DNA end matches TRBJ2-7 better. There are 12 residues in the CDR3. Per germline, CDR1 MGHDK and CDR2 SYGVNS.

The chain couples TRBV6-5 to TRBJ1-1, with TRBD1 identical over 9 bases. Germline loops: CDR1 MNHEY, CDR2 SVGAGI. This CDR3 spans 13 amino acids. The V gene end was trimmed by 5 bases and the J gene end by 3 bases; junction bases not matched to a gene: 1. CDR3 nucleotides: TGTGCCAGCAGTACAGGGGGCTACACTGAAGCTTTCTTT. Residues: CASSTGGYTEAFF.

The chain links TRBV6-4 to TRBJ2-3; D is possibly TRBD2 (6 bases). V gave up 4 bases and J gave up 5 bases, with 13 bases separating them. CDR1 and CDR2 (germline): MRHNA, SNTAGT. This CDR3 has 14 amino acids. CDR3 residues: CASSVGAGGDTQYF. DNA for the CDR3: TGTGCCAGCAGTGTGGGAGCCGGGGGAGATACGCAGTATTTT.

CDR3 DNA sequence: TGTGCCAGCAGCTTAGAGTTTGGTCAGCCCCAGCATTTT. Its translation: CASSLEFGQPQHF. The V gene is TRBV7-2, the J gene TRBJ1-5, with D unclear. This CDR3 is built from 13 residues. Trimming removed 1 base from V and 6 bases from J, with 7 bases in between. Germline CDR1 is SGHTA and CDR2 is FQGNSA.

This clone was seen once. V usage is TRBV11-2 and J usage is TRBJ2-1; 15 bases are shared with TRBD2. Germline values: CDR1 SGHAT, CDR2 FQNNGV. The CDR3 sequence is 18 residues long. Trimming took 1 base from V and 1 from J; bases not matched to a gene: 2. CDR3: CASSLGTSGRASYNEQFF. The CDR3 DNA reads as TGTGCCAGCAGCTTAGGGACTAGCGGGAGGGCGTCCTACAATGAGCAGTTCTTC.

The count of this clone is one. The chain joins TRBV7-2 to TRBJ2-3, with D possibly matching TRBD2 (6 bases). Trimming shortened V by 4 bases and J by 8 bases, and 28 bases separated the two germline ends. CDR3 size: 18 residues. Germline V CDR1 and CDR2: SGHTA, FQGNSA. The CDR3 coding sequence is TGTGCCAGCAGCTCCGGATTCGGGGGACTGGCCCTCGTCGGTACGCAGTATTTT. This encodes CASSSGFGGLALVGTQYF.

The rearrangement joins TRBV7-2 to TRBJ2-1; 10 positions match TRBD2. With V trimmed by 4 bases and J by 3 bases, 3 bases remained unmatched. The length of the CDR3 is 15 residues. Germline CDR1 and CDR2: SGHTA and FQGNSA. The DNA for the CDR3 is TGTGCCAGCAGCTCAGGGACTAGCGTCTACAATGAGCAGTTCTTC. This gives the protein CASSSGTSVYNEQFF.

The rearrangement links TRBV7-2 to TRBJ2-7, with D hard to call. Germline CDR1 and CDR2: SGHTA and FQGNSA. V lost 2 bases to trimming and J lost 2 bases, with 7 bases between them. This CDR3 contains 13 residues. The DNA of the CDR3 is TGTGCCAGCAGCTTATCAGGCGCCTACGAGCAGTACTTC. It specifies CASSLSGAYEQYF. The full variable domain, its missing parts supplied by reference TRBV7-2 and TRBJ2-7, is GAGVSQSPSNKVTEKGKDVELRCDPISGHTALYWYRQSLGQGLEFLIYFQGNSAPDKSGLPSDRFSAERTGGSVSTLTIQRTQQEDSAVYLCASSLSGAYEQYFGPGTRLTVT.

The CDR3 protein is CASSVTGDNYNEQFF. In nucleotides, the CDR3 is TGTGCCAGCAGCGTGACGGGAGACAACTACAATGAGCAGTTCTTC. The V call is TRBV9, the J call TRBJ2-1; tentative D call: TRBD2 (6 bases). The V and J ends lost 2 bases and 3 bases respectively, with 12 bases between them. The germline V gene encodes CDR1 SGDLS and CDR2 YYNGEE. CDR3 size: 15 residues. Full variable domain (remainder filled in from reference TRBV9 and TRBJ2-1): DSGVTQTPKHLITATGQRVTLRCSPRSGDLSVYWYQQSLDQGLQFLIQYYNGEERAKGNILERFSAQQFPDLHSELNLSSLELGDSALYFCASSVTGDNYNEQFFGPGTRLTVL.

V usage is TRBV5-1 and J usage is TRBJ2-3, with 7 bases lining up with TRBD2. Germline values: CDR1 SGHRS, CDR2 YFSETQ. The V and J ends lost 4 bases and 3 bases, in that order; junction bases with no gene match: 11. The CDR3 extends over 16 amino acids. CDR3 DNA: TGCGCCAGCAGCCTGCCGGGACGGCGGGGGACAGATACGCAGTATTTT. Encoded protein: CASSLPGRRGTDTQYF.

The chain has TRBV15 and TRBJ2-5, with D perhaps assigned TRBD1 or TRBD2 (5 bases each). CDR3 size: 14 residues. V lost 1 base and J 5 bases, leaving 11 bases between the germline ends. CDR1 is LNHNV, CDR2 YYDKDF, per germline (reference sequence). CDR3 amino acids: CATSRGGDEETQYF. The CDR3 DNA reads as TGTGCCACCAGCAGAGGAGGGGATGAGGAGACCCAGTACTTC. Full variable domain (missing parts from reference TRBV15 and TRBJ2-5): DAMVIQNPRYQVTQFGKPVTLSCSQTLNHNVMYWYQQKSSQAPKLLFHYYDKDFNNEADTPDNFQSRRPNTSFCFLDIRSPGLGDTAMYLCATSRGGDEETQYFGPGTRLLVL.

In DNA form, the CDR3 reads TGTGCCAGCAGTGCCGGTCGAAATGGCTACACCTTC. Its translation: CASSAGRNGYTF. V usage is TRBV6-4 and J usage is TRBJ1-2; D is unresolved. V lost 4 bases to trimming and J lost 6 bases, with 9 bases between them. Germline-derived CDR1 and CDR2 are MRHNA and SNTAGT. The CDR3 covers 12 residues.

The chain couples TRBV19 to TRBJ2-1, with no clear D. Germline V lookup: CDR1 LNHDA, CDR2 SQIVND (reference sequence). Trimming shortened V by 5 bases and J by 0 bases, and 11 bases separated the two germline ends. The CDR3 loop spans 15 amino acids. CDR3 region: CASSSGSPSYNEQFF. In DNA form, the CDR3 reads TGTGCCAGTAGTTCCGGGTCCCCCTCCTACAATGAGCAGTTCTTC.

The chain combines TRBV5-6 with TRBJ2-3; D is uncertain. CDR3 length: 12 residues. Germline CDR1 SGHDT, CDR2 YYEEEE. Deletions cut 4 bases from V and 4 bases from J, with 7 bases between. The CDR3 region has the DNA TGTGCCAGCAGCACCGACCCAGATACGCAGTATTTT. Protein product: CASSTDPDTQYF.

Notes on this clone: The sample carries other DNA sequences with the same CDR3. The chain is built from TRBV5-1 and TRBJ2-6, with D unclear. CDR1 is SGHRS, CDR2 YFSETQ, per germline. The length of the CDR3 is 14 residues. Trimming stripped 1 base from V and 1 base from J, with 3 bases between. CDR3 loop: CASSLLSGANVLTF. The CDR3 DNA sequence: TGCGCCAGCAGCTTGCTTTCTGGGGCCAACGTCCTGACTTTC.

The V gene is TRBV7-2, the J gene TRBJ2-3, with 11 bases that match TRBD2. Trimming removed 5 bases from V and 2 bases from J; junction bases left unmatched: 6. Germline V gives CDR1 SGHTA, CDR2 FQGNSA. The CDR3 contains 16 residues. The DNA of the CDR3 is TGTGCCAGCAGCACCCGACTAGCGGGATCCACAGATACGCAGTATTTT. The encoded protein is CASSTRLAGSTDTQYF.

As to this clone: The same CDR3 can be traced to other DNA sequences in this sample. This rearrangement joins TRBV14 to TRBJ2-7, with TRBD2 matching over 15 bases. Trimming took 4 bases from V and 2 from J; bases not matched to a gene: 0. This CDR3 has 15 residues. Germline loops: CDR1 SGHDN, CDR2 FVKESK. The CDR3 here is CASSRTSGRAYEQYF. The CDR3 coding sequence is TGTGCCAGCAGCCGGACTAGCGGGAGGGCCTACGAGCAGTACTTC.

The V call is TRBV28, the J call TRBJ2-5; 9 bases are shared with TRBD2. Germline CDR1 and CDR2: MDHEN and SYDVKM. CDR3 length equals 15 residues. Losses at the gene ends were 3 bases for V and 5 bases for J; bases not matched to a gene: 7. CDR3 sequence: CASSFLAGMVETQYF. Written as DNA, the CDR3 is TGTGCCAGCAGTTTTCTAGCGGGAATGGTTGAGACCCAGTACTTC.

The chain links TRBV25-1 to TRBJ2-6; possibly TRBD2 for D (5 bases). Trimming shortened V by 8 bases and J by 0 bases, and 17 bases separated the two germline ends. CDR1 and CDR2 (germline): MGHDK, SYGVNS. The CDR3 sequence is 17 residues long. CDR3 DNA: TGTGCCAGCCATGGACTCCAAAGCCCCTCTGGGGCCAACGTCCTGACTTTC. Encoded protein: CASHGLQSPSGANVLTF.

The chain is built from TRBV18 and TRBJ1-1; 8 nucleotides agree with TRBD1. This CDR3 has 16 residues. V trimming: 6 bases; J trimming: 0 bases; junction bases outside the gene matches: 9. Per germline, CDR1 KGHSH and CDR2 LQKENI. The CDR3: CASSQDRAALNTEAFF. The CDR3 DNA reads as TGTGCCAGCTCCCAGGACAGGGCCGCCTTGAACACTGAAGCTTTCTTT.

This sequence joins TRBV5-1 and TRBJ1-3; D is possibly TRBD1 (5 bases). Trimming took 5 bases from V and 3 from J, leaving 12 bases between them. In germline, CDR1 is SGHRS, CDR2 YFSETQ. CDR3 size: 14 residues. The chain's CDR3 is CASSSRQNGNTIYF. The CDR3, as DNA: TGCGCCAGCAGTTCCCGACAGAATGGAAACACCATATATTTT.

The V gene is TRBV5-4, the J gene TRBJ2-3, with D perhaps TRBD1 or TRBD2 (5 bases each). Trimming took off 0 bases at V and 3 bases at J, with 14 bases between the two ends. CDR3 length: 16 amino acids. In germline, CDR1 is SGHNT, CDR2 YYREEE (reference sequence). CDR3 residues: CASSLGGRRSTDTQYF. CDR3 DNA sequence: TGTGCCAGCAGCTTGGGGGGCAGGAGGTCGACAGATACGCAGTATTTT. Based on the CDR3 plus reference TRBV5-4 and TRBJ2-3, the full variable domain is ETGVTQSPTHLIKTRGQQVTLRCSSQSGHNTVSWYQQALGQGPQFIFQYYREEENGRGNFPPRFSGLQFPNYSSELNVNALELDDSALYLCASSLGGRRSTDTQYFGPGTRLTVL.

The rearrangement joins TRBV2 to TRBJ2-7; 10 nucleotides line up with TRBD2. The ends lost 6 bases at V and 6 bases at J; junction bases unmatched: 2. This CDR3 has 12 residues. Germline CDR1 SNHLY, CDR2 FYNNEI. CDR3 bases: TGTGCCAGCAGGTTAGCGGGAGGCGAGCAGTACTTC. Its translation: CASRLAGGEQYF.